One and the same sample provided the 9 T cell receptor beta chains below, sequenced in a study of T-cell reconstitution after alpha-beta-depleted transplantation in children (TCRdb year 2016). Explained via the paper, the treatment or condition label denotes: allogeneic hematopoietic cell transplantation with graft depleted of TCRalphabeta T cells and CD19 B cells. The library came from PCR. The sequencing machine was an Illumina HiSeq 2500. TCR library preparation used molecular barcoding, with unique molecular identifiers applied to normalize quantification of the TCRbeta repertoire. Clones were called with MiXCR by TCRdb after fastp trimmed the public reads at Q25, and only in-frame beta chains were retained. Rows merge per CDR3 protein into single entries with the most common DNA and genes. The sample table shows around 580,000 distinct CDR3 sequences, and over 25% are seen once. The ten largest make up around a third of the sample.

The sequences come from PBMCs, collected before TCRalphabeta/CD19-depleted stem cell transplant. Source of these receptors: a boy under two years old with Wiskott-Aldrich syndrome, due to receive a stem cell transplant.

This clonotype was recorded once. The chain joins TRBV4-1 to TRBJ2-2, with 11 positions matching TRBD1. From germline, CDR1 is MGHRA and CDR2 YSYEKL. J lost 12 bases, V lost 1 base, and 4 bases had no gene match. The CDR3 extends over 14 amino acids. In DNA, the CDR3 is TGCGCCAGCAGCCAAGCAGGACAGGGGGCGCAGCTGTTTTTT. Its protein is CASSQAGQGAQLFF.

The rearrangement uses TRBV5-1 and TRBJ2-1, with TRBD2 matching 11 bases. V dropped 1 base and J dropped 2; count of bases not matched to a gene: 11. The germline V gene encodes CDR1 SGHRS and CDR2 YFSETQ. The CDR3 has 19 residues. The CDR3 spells CASSLLAGGHLPTYNEQFF. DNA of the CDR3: TGCGCCAGCAGCTTGTTAGCGGGAGGGCACCTACCAACCTACAATGAGCAGTTCTTC.

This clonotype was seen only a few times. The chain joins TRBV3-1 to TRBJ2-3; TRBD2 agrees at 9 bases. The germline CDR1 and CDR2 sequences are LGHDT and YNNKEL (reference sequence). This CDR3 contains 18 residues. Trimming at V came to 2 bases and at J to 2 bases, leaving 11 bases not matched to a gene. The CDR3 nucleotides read TGTGCCAGCAGCCAAAGGGTGACTAGCGGCGTTTCCACAGATACGCAGTATTTT. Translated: CASSQRVTSGVSTDTQYF.

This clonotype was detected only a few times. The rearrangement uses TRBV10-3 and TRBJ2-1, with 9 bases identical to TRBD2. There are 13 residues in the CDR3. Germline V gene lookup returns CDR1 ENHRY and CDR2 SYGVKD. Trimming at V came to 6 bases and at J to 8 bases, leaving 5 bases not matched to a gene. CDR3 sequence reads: CAISLAGRDEQFF. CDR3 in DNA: TGTGCCATCAGCCTAGCGGGGAGGGATGAGCAGTTCTTC.

CDR3 loop: CASSSELSRGHDEQFF. The CDR3 DNA sequence: TGTGCCAGCAGCTCCGAGCTTAGCAGGGGGCATGATGAGCAGTTCTTC. The chain has TRBV7-8 and TRBJ2-1, with 8 nucleotides matching TRBD1. Germline values: CDR1 SGHVS, CDR2 FQNEAQ. The CDR3 sequence is 16 residues long. Trimming cost V 4 bases and J 8 bases; bases outside gene matches: 13.

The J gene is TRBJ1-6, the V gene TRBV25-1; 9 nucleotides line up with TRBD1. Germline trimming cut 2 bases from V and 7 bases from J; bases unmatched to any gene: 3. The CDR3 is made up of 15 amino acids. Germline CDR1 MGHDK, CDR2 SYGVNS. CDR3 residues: CASSERQGGNSPLHF. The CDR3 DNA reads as TGTGCCAGCAGTGAAAGACAGGGGGGGAATTCACCCCTCCACTTT.

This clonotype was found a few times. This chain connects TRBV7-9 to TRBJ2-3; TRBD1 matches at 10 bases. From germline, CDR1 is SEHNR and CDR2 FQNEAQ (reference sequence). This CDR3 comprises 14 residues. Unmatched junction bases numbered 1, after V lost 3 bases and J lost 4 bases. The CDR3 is CASSFGTGADTQYF. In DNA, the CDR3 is TGTGCCAGCAGCTTCGGGACAGGGGCAGATACGCAGTATTTT.

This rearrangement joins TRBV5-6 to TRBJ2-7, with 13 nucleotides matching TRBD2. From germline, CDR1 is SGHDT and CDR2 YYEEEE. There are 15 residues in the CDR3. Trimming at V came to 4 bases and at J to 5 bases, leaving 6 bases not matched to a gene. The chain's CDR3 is CASSRGTSGIDEQYF. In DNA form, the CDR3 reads TGTGCCAGCAGCAGAGGGACTAGCGGGATAGACGAGCAGTACTTC.

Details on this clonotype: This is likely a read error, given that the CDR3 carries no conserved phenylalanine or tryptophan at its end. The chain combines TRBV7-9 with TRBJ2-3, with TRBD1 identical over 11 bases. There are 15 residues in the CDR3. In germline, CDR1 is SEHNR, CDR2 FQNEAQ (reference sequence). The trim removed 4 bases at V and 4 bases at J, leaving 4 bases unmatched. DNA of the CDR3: TGTGCCAGCAGCTATGGGGACAGGGGGTCAGATACGCAGTATTCT. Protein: CASSYGDRGSDTQYS.